This TCR beta chain comes out of a study of blood T cell repertoires in COVID-19. The V gene's germline CDR1 is SNHLY and CDR2 FYNNEI. CDR3 size: 14 residues. V was cut by 7 bases and J by 6 bases, with 17 bases left in between. Assay used: immunoSEQ multiplex PCR; TCRdb lists only in-frame clones, some missing. Found here are more than 250,000 clones, around 90% of them singletons; the top ten hold around 6%. The specimen sequenced was peripheral blood. The chain carries TRBV2 and TRBJ2-3; D might be TRBD2 (6 bases). The clonotype was recovered from a man aged 18 to 30 who had recovered from COVID-19. DNA for the CDR3: TGTGCCAGCACCCTATGGGGGGACGGGGATACGCAGTATTTT. It encodes CASTLWGDGDTQYF.